This TCR beta chain was recorded in a study of cytomegalovirus exposure and HLA in healthy donors. PCR employed 60 Vbeta and 13 Jbeta primers. Sequencing was performed with immunoSEQ multiplex PCR; in TCRdb, only in-frame clones are kept and a portion is missing. The sample is made up of 55,000 to 85,000 clones, and the top ten hold 1.5% to 2% of it. Study observations and caveats: TCR beta V- and J-gene trimming was later associated with a missense DCLRE1C variant.

About this clone itself: What it binds is not known.

V shed 6 bases and J 9 bases; nucleotides not matched to a gene: 12. Germline V gene sequence: CDR1 MNHEY, CDR2 SVGAGI. This CDR3 has 14 residues. Sequences were obtained from PBMCs. The rearrangement uses TRBV6-5 and TRBJ2-3; 7 bases align to TRBD2. This clonotype originated in a woman in her 30s in good health and CMV-seronegative. DNA of the CDR3: TGTGCCAGCAGCTCACTAGCGACTCTGCCGACGCAGTATTTT. Encoded protein: CASSSLATLPTQYF.